The present T cell receptor (beta chain) was sequenced within a study of T cell repertoires in cytomegalovirus infection. About the research overall: HLA-B-restricted CMV epitopes that are well studied were used alongside recently identified HLA-C-restricted ones. It can be stated that public TCR beta signatures indicated CMV infection as well as a matching HLA type. Study-level results: The study found HLA-C-restricted CMV-specific TCR beta clonotypes dominating the ex vivo response.

Germline CDR1 ENHRY, CDR2 SYGVKD. The V and J ends lost 5 bases and 5 bases, in that order; junction bases with no gene match: 17. CDR3 length equals 17 residues. This clonotype was counted between two and nine times. The antigen remains unidentified. TCRdb passed the reads through MiXCR, listing each CDR3 protein once. The sample lists some 200,000 distinct CDR3 sequences, approximately 40% seen once, with approximately 59% in the top ten. The chain employs TRBV10-3 and TRBJ2-5; 7 bases map to TRBD1. The sample was CD8+ T cells from cultured PBMCs, taken from culture after CMV antigen stimulation. This clonotype originated in a human donor in good health (CMV status not recorded). Some clones in this sample may be carry-over from other donors' samples. The CDR3 reads CAISLHPRDSKGETQYF. DNA of the CDR3: TGTGCCATCAGTCTCCACCCCCGGGACAGCAAAGGGGAGACCCAGTACTTC.